Shown below are 7 T cell receptor beta chains from a single sample sequenced in a study of blood T cells in healthy people across ages. Alongside a J-beta primer mix, a sample-barcoded 5' primer served in a second PCR lasting roughly 6 to 12 cycles. TCRdb re-called the 5' RACE reads through MiXCR, storing one row per CDR3 protein. The table lists approximately 1.5 million distinct CDR3 sequences, about 31% of them singletons. The sample comprised blood. The origin of the receptors is a woman aged 25 to 45 in good health.

This clonotype was counted between two and nine times. The V call is TRBV20-1, the J call TRBJ2-1; TRBD2 is a possible D gene (7 bases). The CDR3 loop spans 12 amino acids. The V gene's germline CDR1 is DFQATT and CDR2 SNEGSKA (reference sequence). DNA for the CDR3: TGCAGGGCGGGACTAACAGGGAATGAGCAGTTCTTC. It is translated as CRAGLTGNEQFF.

This clonotype was observed many times. The chain recombines TRBV4-1 with TRBJ2-7, with 13 bases lining up with TRBD2. Germline V gives CDR1 MGHRA, CDR2 YSYEKL. This CDR3 contains 16 residues. Losses at the gene ends were 4 bases for V and 3 bases for J; bases not matched to a gene: 6. The CDR3: CASSPRLAGGNYEQYF. The CDR3 DNA reads as TGCGCCAGCAGCCCCCGACTAGCGGGAGGTAACTACGAGCAGTACTTC.

The CDR3 DNA is TGTGCCAGCAGCTTATCACGAGGACTAGTGGCTGAGCAGTTCTTC. This gives the protein CASSLSRGLVAEQFF. This chain uses TRBV7-2 with TRBJ2-1; 7 positions match TRBD2. Germline loops: CDR1 SGHTA, CDR2 FQGNSA. This CDR3 spans 15 amino acids. With 2 bases clipped from V and 9 bases from J, the junction kept 10 bases outside the gene matches.

This clonotype has just one count. The J gene is TRBJ2-7, the V gene TRBV10-3, with D possibly called TRBD1 or TRBD2 (5 bases each). Trimming removed 7 bases at V and 2 bases at J, with 12 bases between. The CDR3 contains 13 residues. CDR1 and CDR2 from the germline V gene are ENHRY and SYGVKD. CDR3 region: CAINSGGPYEQYF. The DNA for the CDR3 is TGTGCCATCAACTCTGGGGGACCCTACGAGCAGTACTTC.

The CDR3: CASSLAQPRGTQYF. The CDR3 DNA follows: TGTGCCAGCAGCTTAGCTCAGCCCCGGGGAACGCAGTATTTT. This rearrangement joins TRBV11-2 to TRBJ2-3, with D perhaps TRBD2 (5 bases). Trimming stripped 1 base from V and 9 bases from J, with 14 bases between. The germline gives CDR1 SGHAT, CDR2 FQNNGV. This CDR3 spans 14 amino acids.

The chain has TRBV20-1 and TRBJ2-3; 8 bases map to TRBD1. This CDR3 spans 17 amino acids. Trimming removed 1 base from V and 2 bases from J; junction bases left unmatched: 11. The germline CDR1 and CDR2 sequences are DFQATT and SNEGSKA (reference sequence). The CDR3 nucleotides are TGCAGTGCTAGAGGGGTGGACAGGGTGGGGCACACAGATACGCAGTATTTT. Encoded protein: CSARGVDRVGHTDTQYF.

This clonotype was seen more than once but under ten times. The chain combines TRBV5-1 with TRBJ2-7; perhaps TRBD1 as D (6 bases). V was shortened by 3 bases and J by 2 bases, with 15 bases between the two germline ends. Looked up from germline, CDR1 is SGHRS and CDR2 is YFSETQ. The CDR3 extends over 15 amino acids. Here the CDR3 reads CASSSQGLSAYEQYF. CDR3 in DNA: TGCGCCAGCAGCTCACAGGGTTTGTCGGCCTACGAGCAGTACTTC.